This T cell receptor beta chain appears in the sequencing data of a study of blood T cell repertoires in COVID-19. Study-level background: The study drew acute and convalescent COVID-19 samples from the United States, Italy and Spain. Sample material is recorded as cDNA or gDNA derived from T cells, B-cell-depleted T cells, or PBMCs.

Authors' data handling: By means of reference gene primer amplification, nucleated cell counts were estimated. Using immunoSEQ multiplex PCR, the repertoire was profiled, and TCRdb retains in-frame clones only, with some absent. Clone size and the V and J calls come from that table; the DNA yielded D and trimming. Of roughly 91,000 clones in the sample, 65% to 85% are singletons; the top ten hold roughly 2%. The clonotype comes from a man between 65 and 85 years old with active or convalescent COVID-19. Material for sequencing was peripheral blood.

Here the CDR3 reads CASSRSTSGGTYQETQYF. DNA of the CDR3: TGTGCCAGCAGTAGATCGACTAGCGGGGGGACGTACCAAGAGACCCAGTACTTC. J is TRBJ2-5 and V is TRBV2; TRBD2 aligns across 13 bases. The V and J ends lost 5 bases and 0 bases, in that order; junction bases with no gene match: 9. Germline assignment: CDR1 SNHLY and CDR2 FYNNEI. This CDR3 has 18 amino acids.